A selection of T cell receptor beta chains follows, all from one sample in a study of CD8 T cells in ankylosing spondylitis. One entry per CDR3 protein results from TCRdb running MiXCR on the 5' RACE reads. There are roughly 180,000 distinct CDR3 sequences in the sample; around 13% occur only once, and approximately 16% lies in the top ten. Sequences were obtained from blood, either unsorted or a sorted T cell fraction (not recorded which). The receptors shown here come from a male donor with ankylosing spondylitis or in good health (not recorded which). Both conserved end residues are trimmed from each CDR3.

J: TRBJ1-1
V: TRBV12-3/TRBV12-4
CDR3: ASSPPGGGAETEAF

J: TRBJ2-7
V: TRBV4-1
CDR3: ASRFREGALDEQY

J: TRBJ2-7
V: TRBV6-1
CDR3: ASSRGQGNEQY

J: TRBJ2-7
V: TRBV27
CDR3: ASREQRALSYEQY

J: TRBJ1-1
V: TRBV11-2
CDR3: ASSLHSSLNTEAF

J: TRBJ2-5
V: TRBV7-7
CDR3: ASSLGEEGTQY

J: TRBJ2-7
V: TRBV7-2
CDR3: ASSWGLTYEQY

J: TRBJ1-1
V: TRBV6-1
CDR3: ASSLGRHAEAF

J: TRBJ1-1
V: TRBV30
CDR3: AWNDRAGAF

J: TRBJ2-2
V: TRBV9
CDR3: ASSSPEGRVGELF

J: TRBJ2-3
V: TRBV6-5
CDR3: ATQGGGTQY

J: TRBJ2-7
V: TRBV7-9
CDR3: ASSQGGPTEEQY

J: TRBJ2-7
V: TRBV20-1
CDR3: SARDLNEGDYEQY

J: TRBJ1-2
V: TRBV4-1
CDR3: ASSHETGNYGYT

J: TRBJ1-5
V: TRBV9
CDR3: ASSVGGLNQPQH

J: TRBJ2-3
V: TRBV3-1
CDR3: ASSPTGQDTDTQY

J: TRBJ2-1
V: TRBV2
CDR3: ASSENGRPPYNEQF

J: TRBJ2-2
V: TRBV2
CDR3: ASRQGYTGELF

J: TRBJ2-2
V: TRBV11-3
CDR3: ASGGLTGELF

J: TRBJ2-7
V: TRBV27
CDR3: ASSFGTLPTYEQY

J: TRBJ2-1
V: TRBV7-9
CDR3: ASSPRLSVAYNEQF

J: TRBJ2-1
V: TRBV12-3/TRBV12-4
CDR3: ASSPQTGVRRSYNEQF

J: TRBJ2-1
V: TRBV7-9
CDR3: ASSLAVRWDNEQF

J: TRBJ1-3
V: TRBV4-2
CDR3: ASSYGDHSGNTIY

J: TRBJ2-1
V: TRBV20-1
CDR3: SAREGGGSYNEQF

J: TRBJ1-3
V: TRBV4-1
CDR3: ASSQDPGTGNTIY

J: TRBJ1-1
V: TRBV25-1
CDR3: ASSATGGYTEAF

J: TRBJ2-3
V: TRBV12-3/TRBV12-4
CDR3: ASSPSSGGRDTQY

J: TRBJ2-1
V: TRBV27
CDR3: ASSFGVYNEQF

J: TRBJ2-5
V: TRBV5-1
CDR3: ASSLGVYQETQY

J: TRBJ2-5
V: TRBV20-1
CDR3: SGTQTSGARYQETQY